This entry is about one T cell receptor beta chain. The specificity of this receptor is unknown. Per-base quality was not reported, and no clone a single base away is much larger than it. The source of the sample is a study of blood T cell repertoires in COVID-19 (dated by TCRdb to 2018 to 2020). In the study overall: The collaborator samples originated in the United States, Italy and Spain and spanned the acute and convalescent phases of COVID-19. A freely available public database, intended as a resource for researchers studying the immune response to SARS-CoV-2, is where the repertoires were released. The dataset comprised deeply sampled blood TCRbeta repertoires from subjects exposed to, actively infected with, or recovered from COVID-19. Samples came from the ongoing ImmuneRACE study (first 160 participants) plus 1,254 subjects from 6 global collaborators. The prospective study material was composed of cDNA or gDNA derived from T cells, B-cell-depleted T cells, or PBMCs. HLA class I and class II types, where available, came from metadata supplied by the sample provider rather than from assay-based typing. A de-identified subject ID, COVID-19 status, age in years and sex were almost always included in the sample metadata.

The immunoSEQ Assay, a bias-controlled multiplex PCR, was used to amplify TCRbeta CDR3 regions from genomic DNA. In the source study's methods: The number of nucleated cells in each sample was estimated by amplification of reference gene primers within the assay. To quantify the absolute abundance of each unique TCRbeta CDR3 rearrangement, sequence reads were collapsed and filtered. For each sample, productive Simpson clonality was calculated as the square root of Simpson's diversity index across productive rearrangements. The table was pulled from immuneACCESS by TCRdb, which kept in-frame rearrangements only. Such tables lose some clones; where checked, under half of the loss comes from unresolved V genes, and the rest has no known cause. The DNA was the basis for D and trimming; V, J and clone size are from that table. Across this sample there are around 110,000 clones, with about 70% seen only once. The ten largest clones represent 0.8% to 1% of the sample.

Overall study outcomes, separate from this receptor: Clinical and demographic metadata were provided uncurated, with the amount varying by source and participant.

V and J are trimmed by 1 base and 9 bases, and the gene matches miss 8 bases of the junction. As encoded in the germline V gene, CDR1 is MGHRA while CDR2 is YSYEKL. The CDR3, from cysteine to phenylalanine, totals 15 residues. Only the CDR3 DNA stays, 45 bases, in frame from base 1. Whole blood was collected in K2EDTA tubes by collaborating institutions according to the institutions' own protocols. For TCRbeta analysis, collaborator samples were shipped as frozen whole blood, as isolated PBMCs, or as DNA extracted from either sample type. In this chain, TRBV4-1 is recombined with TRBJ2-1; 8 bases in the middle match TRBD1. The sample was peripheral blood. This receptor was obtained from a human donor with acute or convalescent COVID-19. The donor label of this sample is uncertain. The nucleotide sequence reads TGCGCCAGCAGCCAAGTTAGGGCCACAGGGGGTGAGCAGTTCTTC. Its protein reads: CASSQVRATGGEQFF.